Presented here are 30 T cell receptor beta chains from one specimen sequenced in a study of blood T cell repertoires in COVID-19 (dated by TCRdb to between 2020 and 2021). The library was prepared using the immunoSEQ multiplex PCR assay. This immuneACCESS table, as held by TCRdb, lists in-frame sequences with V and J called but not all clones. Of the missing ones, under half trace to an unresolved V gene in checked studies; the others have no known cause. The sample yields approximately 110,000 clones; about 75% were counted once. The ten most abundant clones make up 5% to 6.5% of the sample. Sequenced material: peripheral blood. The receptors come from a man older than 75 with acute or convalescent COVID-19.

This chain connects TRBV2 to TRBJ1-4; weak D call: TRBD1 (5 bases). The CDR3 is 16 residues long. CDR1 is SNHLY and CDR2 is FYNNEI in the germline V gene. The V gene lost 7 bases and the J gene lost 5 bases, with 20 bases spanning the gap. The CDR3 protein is CASTDRDSYKNEKLFF. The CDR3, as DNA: TGTGCCAGCACCGACCGAGACAGCTATAAAAATGAAAAACTGTTTTTT.

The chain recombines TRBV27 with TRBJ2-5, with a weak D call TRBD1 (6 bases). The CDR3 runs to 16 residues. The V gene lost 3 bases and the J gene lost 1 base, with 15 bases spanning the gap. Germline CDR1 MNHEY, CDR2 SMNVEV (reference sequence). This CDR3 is CASSFLGQLSQETQYF. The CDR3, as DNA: TGTGCCAGCAGTTTCCTAGGACAGTTAAGCCAAGAGACCCAGTACTTC.

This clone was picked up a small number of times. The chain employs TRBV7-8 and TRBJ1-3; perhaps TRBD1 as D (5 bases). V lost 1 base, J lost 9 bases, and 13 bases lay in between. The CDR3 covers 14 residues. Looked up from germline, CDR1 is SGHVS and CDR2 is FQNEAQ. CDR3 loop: CASSLGSGVGTIYF. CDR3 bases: TGTGCCAGCAGCTTAGGATCGGGGGTGGGCACCATATATTTT.

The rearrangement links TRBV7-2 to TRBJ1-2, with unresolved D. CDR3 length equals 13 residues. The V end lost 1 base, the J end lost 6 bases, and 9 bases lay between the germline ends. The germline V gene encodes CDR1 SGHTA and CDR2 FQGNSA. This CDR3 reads CASSLVLNDGYTF. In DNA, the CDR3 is TGTGCCAGCAGCTTAGTACTAAATGATGGCTACACCTTC.

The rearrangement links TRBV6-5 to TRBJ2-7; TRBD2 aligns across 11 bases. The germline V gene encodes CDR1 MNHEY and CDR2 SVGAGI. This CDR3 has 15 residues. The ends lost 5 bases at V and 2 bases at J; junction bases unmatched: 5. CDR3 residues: CASSPGTSGTYEQYF. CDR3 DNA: TGTGCCAGCAGTCCCGGGACTAGCGGAACCTACGAGCAGTACTTC.

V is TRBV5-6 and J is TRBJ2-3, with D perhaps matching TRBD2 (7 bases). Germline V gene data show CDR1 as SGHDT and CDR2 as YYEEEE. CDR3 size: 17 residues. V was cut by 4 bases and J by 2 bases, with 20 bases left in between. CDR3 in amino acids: CASSPVGGAINTDTQYF. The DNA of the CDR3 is TGTGCCAGCAGCCCCGTAGGGGGGGCGATTAACACAGATACGCAGTATTTT.

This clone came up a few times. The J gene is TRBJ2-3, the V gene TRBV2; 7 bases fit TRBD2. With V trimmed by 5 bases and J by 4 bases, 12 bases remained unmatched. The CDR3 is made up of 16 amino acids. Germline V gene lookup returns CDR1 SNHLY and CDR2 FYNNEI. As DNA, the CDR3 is TGTGCCAGCAGTTCCATGCCCGGGAGGTTGGCAGATACGCAGTATTTT. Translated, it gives CASSSMPGRLADTQYF.

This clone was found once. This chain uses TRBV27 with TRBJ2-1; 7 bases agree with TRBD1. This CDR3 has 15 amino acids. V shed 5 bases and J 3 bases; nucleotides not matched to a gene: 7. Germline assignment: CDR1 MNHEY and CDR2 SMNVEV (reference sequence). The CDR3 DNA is TGTGCCAGCAGTCCGGACAGGAGTGGCTACAATGAGCAGTTCTTC. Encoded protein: CASSPDRSGYNEQFF.

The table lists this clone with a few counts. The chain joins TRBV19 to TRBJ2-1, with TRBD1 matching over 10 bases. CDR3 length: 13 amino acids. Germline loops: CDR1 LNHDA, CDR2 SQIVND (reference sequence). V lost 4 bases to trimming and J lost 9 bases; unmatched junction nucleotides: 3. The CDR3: CASSTDRGREQFF. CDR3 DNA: TGTGCCAGTAGTACTGACAGGGGGCGTGAGCAGTTCTTC. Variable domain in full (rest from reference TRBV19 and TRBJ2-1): DGGITQSPKYLFRKEGQNVTLSCEQNLNHDAMYWYRQDPGQGLRLIYYSQIVNDFQKGDIAEGYSVSREKKESFPLTVTSAQKNPTAFYLCASSTDRGREQFFGPGTRLTVL.

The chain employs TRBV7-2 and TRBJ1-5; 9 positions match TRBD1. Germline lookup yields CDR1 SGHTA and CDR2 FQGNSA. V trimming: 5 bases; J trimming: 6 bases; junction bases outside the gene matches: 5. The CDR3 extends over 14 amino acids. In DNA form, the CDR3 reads TGTGCCAGCAGCCCCGGACAGGGGAGTCAGCCCCAGCATTTT. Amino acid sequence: CASSPGQGSQPQHF.

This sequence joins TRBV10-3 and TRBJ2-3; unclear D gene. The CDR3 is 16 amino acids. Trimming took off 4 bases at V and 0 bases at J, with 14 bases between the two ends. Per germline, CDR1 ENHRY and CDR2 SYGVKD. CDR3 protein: CAISGSGVSSTDTQYF. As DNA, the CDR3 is TGTGCCATCAGTGGGAGTGGCGTATCTAGCACAGATACGCAGTATTTT.

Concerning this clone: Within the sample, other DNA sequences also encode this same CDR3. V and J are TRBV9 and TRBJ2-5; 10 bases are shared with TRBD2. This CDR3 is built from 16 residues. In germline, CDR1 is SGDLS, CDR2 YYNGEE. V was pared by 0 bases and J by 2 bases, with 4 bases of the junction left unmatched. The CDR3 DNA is TGTGCCAGCAGCGTAGCCAGCGGGAGGGGGCAAGAGACCCAGTACTTC. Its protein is CASSVASGRGQETQYF.

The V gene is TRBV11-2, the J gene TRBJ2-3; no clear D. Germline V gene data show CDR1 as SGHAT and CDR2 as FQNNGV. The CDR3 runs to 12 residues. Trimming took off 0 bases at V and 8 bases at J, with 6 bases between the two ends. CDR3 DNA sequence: TGTGCCAGCAGCTTAGAGGTCGGTACGCAGTATTTT. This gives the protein CASSLEVGTQYF.

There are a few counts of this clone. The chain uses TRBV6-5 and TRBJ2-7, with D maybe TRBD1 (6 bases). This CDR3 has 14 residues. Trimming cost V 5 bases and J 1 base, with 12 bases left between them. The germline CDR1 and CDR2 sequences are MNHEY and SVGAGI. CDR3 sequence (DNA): TGTGCCAGCAGTCGGACAGTCATTTCCTACGAGCAGTACTTC. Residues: CASSRTVISYEQYF.

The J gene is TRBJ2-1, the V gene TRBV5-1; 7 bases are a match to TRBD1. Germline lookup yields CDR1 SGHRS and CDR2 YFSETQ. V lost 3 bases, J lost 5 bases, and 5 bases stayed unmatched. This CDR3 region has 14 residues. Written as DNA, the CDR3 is TGCGCCAGCAGCTCACTGGGACAGAACAATGAGCAGTTCTTC. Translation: CASSSLGQNNEQFF.

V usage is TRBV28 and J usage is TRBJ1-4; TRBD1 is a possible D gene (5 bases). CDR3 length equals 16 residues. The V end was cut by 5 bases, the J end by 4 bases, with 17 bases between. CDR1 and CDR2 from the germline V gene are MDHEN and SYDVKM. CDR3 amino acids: CASSGLGRGLNEKLFF. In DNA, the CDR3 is TGTGCCAGCAGTGGCCTAGGAAGGGGACTTAATGAAAAACTGTTTTTT.

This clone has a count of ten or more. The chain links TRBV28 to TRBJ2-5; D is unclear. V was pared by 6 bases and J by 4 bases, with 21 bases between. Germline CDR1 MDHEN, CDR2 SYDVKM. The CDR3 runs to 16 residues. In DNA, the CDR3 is TGTGCCAGCAGCCCAACAAGAGGAAAAACGAGAGAGACCCAGTACTTC. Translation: CASSPTRGKTRETQYF. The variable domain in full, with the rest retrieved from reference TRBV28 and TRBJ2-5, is DVKVTQSSRYLVKRTGEKVFLECVQDMDHENMFWYRQDPGLGLRLIYFSYDVKMKEKGDIPEGYSVSREKKERFSLILESASTNQTSMYLCASSPTRGKTRETQYFGPGTRLLVL.

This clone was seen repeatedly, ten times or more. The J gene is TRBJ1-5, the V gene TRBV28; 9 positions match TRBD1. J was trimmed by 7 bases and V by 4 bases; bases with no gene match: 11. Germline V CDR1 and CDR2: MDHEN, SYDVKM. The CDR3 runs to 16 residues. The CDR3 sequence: CASSSLDRGGGQPQHF. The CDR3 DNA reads TGTGCCAGCAGTTCCCTGGACAGGGGAGGGGGGCAGCCCCAGCATTTT.

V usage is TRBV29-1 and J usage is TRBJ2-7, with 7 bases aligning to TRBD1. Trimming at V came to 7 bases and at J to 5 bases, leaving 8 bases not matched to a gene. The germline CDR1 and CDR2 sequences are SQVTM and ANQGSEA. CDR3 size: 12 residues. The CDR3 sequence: CSALRGRNEQYF. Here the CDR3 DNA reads TGCAGCGCTCTAAGGGGGCGAAACGAGCAGTACTTC.

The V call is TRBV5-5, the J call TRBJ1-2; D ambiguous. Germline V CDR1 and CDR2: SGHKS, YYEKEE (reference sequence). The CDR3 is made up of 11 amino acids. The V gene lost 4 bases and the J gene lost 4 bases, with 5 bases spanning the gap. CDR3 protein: CASSPGYGYTF. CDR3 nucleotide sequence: TGTGCCAGCAGCCCAGGCTATGGCTACACCTTC.

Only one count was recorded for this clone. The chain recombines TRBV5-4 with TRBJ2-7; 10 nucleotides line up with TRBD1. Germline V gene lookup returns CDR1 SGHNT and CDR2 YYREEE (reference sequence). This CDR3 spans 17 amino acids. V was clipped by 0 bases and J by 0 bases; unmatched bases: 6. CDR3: CASSLAPGTGVSYEQYF. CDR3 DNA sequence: TGTGCCAGCAGCTTGGCCCCCGGGACAGGGGTCTCCTACGAGCAGTACTTC.

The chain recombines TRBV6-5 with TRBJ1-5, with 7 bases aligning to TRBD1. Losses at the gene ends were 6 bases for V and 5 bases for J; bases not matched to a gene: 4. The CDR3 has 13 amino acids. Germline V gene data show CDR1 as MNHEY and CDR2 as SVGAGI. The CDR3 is CASRQGMDQPQHF. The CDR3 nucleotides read TGTGCCAGCAGACAGGGGATGGATCAGCCCCAGCATTTT.

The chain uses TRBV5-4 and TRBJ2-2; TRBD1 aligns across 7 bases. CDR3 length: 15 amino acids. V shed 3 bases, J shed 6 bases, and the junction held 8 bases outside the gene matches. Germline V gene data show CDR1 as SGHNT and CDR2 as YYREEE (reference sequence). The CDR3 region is CASSSGTVGPGELFF. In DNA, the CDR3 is TGTGCCAGCAGCTCGGGGACAGTTGGTCCCGGGGAGCTGTTTTTT. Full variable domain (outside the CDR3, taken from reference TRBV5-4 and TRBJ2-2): ETGVTQSPTHLIKTRGQQVTLRCSSQSGHNTVSWYQQALGQGPQFIFQYYREEENGRGNFPPRFSGLQFPNYSSELNVNALELDDSALYLCASSSGTVGPGELFFGEGSRLTVL.

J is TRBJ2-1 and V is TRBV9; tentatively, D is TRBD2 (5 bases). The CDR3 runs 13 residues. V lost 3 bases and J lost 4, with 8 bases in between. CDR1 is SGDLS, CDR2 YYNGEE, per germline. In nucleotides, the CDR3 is TGTGCCAGCAGCGAAGCGGATTACAATGAGCAGTTCTTC. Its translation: CASSEADYNEQFF.

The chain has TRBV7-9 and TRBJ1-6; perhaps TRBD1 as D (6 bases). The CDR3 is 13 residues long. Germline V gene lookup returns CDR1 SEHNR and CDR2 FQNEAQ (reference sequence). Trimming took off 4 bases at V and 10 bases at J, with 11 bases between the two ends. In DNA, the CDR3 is TGTGCCAGCAGCTACCCAGGGGACTCACCCCTCCACTTT. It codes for CASSYPGDSPLHF.

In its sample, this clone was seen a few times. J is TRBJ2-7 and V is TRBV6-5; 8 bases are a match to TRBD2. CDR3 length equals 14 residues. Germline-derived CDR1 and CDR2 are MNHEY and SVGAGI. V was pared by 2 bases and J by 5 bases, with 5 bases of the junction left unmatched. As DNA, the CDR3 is TGTGCCAGCAGTTACCGAGCGGGAGACGACGAGCAGTACTTC. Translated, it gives CASSYRAGDDEQYF.

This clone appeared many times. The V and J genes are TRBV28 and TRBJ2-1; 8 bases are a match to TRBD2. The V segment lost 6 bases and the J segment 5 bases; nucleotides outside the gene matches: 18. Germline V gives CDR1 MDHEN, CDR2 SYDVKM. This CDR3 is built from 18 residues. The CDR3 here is CASSRGLSGTQKDNEQFF. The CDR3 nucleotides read TGTGCCAGCAGCCGCGGGCTTAGCGGGACCCAAAAAGACAATGAGCAGTTCTTC.

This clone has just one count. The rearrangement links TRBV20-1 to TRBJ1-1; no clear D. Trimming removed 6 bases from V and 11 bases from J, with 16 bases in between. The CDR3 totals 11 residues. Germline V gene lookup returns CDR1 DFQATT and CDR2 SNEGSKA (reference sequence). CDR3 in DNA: TGCAGTGCGAGGAGGGAAGTGGCGGCTTTCTTT. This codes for CSARREVAAFF.

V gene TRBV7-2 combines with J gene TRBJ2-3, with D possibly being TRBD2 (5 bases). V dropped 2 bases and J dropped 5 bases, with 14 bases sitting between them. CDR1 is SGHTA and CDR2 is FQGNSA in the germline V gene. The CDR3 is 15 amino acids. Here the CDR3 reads CASSLYPGGRDTQYF. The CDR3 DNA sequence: TGTGCCAGCAGCTTATACCCCGGAGGTCGAGATACGCAGTATTTT.

For the CDR3, the DNA is TGTGCCAGCAGCGTCGGGGGACCTAATGAAAAACTGTTTTTT. The encoded protein is CASSVGGPNEKLFF. The V and J genes are TRBV9 and TRBJ1-4; D may be TRBD1 (5 bases). Germline V gene data show CDR1 as SGDLS and CDR2 as YYNGEE. The CDR3 extends over 14 amino acids. V was trimmed by 2 bases and J by 3 bases, leaving 8 bases between them.